This passage covers 30 T cell receptor beta chains from one sample sequenced in a study of human T cells and chemical hapten exposure. TCRdb called the RACE reads again in MiXCR, with one record for every CDR3 protein. This table has a few hundred thousand distinct CDR3 sequences, nearly 6.5% appearing once. This sample's time point: patch test 2, 6 weeks after DPC sensitization. The treatment here: therapeutic diphenylcyclopropenone sensitization with weekly scalp DPC. Sequenced here: whole blood, sampled in connection with sensitization to the hapten diphenylcyclopropenone (DPC). Receptors were obtained from a woman between 18 and 29 years old with alopecia areata. Some clones in this sample may be carry-over from other donors' samples.

This clonotype was recorded many times. The rearrangement links TRBV29-1 to TRBJ1-1; no definite D call. CDR3 length: 12 residues. V was clipped by 1 base and J by 6 bases, with 9 bases between them. Germline values: CDR1 SQVTM, CDR2 ANQGSEA. CDR3: CSVEALLPEAFF. For the CDR3, the DNA is TGCAGCGTTGAAGCCTTACTCCCTGAAGCTTTCTTT.

The chain employs TRBV12-3 or TRBV12-4 and TRBJ2-7, with D perhaps matching TRBD2 (6 bases). Trimming took off 6 bases at V and 4 bases at J, with 16 bases between the two ends. The CDR3 contains 14 residues. For the CDR3, the DNA is TGTGCCAGCAGCCAACTAGCTTCTCAGTACGAGCAGTACTTC. Its protein is CASSQLASQYEQYF.

This clonotype was counted ten times or more. The V and J genes are TRBV12-3 or TRBV12-4 and TRBJ1-1; D gene ambiguous. The CDR3 is 12 residues long. V was pared by 3 bases and J by 6 bases, with 8 bases between. CDR3 region: CASSFGFSEAFF. CDR3 nucleotide sequence: TGTGCCAGCAGTTTCGGGTTTTCTGAAGCTTTCTTT.

The V gene is TRBV24-1, the J gene TRBJ1-1; a weak D match, TRBD1 (5 bases). Per the germline V gene, CDR1 is KGHDR and CDR2 is SFDVKD. The CDR3 totals 13 residues. Trimming took off 7 bases at V and 2 bases at J, with 10 bases between the two ends. Here the CDR3 reads CATRRGHNTEAFF. CDR3 DNA sequence: TGTGCCACCAGACGGGGCCATAACACTGAAGCTTTCTTT.

This clonotype was detected a few times. The CDR3 DNA follows: TGCAGTGCTAGGGGACAGGAGAATTCACCCCTCCACTTT. Translated, it gives CSARGQENSPLHF. The chain carries TRBV20-1 and TRBJ1-6; 8 bases fit TRBD1. CDR1 DFQATT and CDR2 SNEGSKA come from the germline V gene (reference sequence). V gave up 3 bases and J gave up 7 bases; unmatched junction bases: 2. This CDR3 spans 13 amino acids.

This clonotype has a count of ten or more. CDR3 in DNA: TGTGCCAGCAGCTTATCGTCACAGGGCGATCAGCCCCAGCATTTT. Encoded protein: CASSLSSQGDQPQHF. V gene TRBV7-6 combines with J gene TRBJ1-5; a weak D match, TRBD1 (6 bases). V lost 2 bases and J 5 bases, leaving 13 bases between the germline ends. Germline loops: CDR1 SGHVS, CDR2 FNYEAQ. The CDR3 totals 15 residues.

This chain joins TRBV28 and TRBJ2-5; D is ambiguous. The CDR3 runs to 13 residues. Germline V gene data show CDR1 as MDHEN and CDR2 as SYDVKM. V was trimmed by 5 bases and J by 4 bases, leaving 11 bases between them. This CDR3 is CASSRMKAETQYF. The CDR3, as DNA: TGTGCCAGCAGTAGGATGAAAGCAGAGACCCAGTACTTC.

This chain connects TRBV20-1 to TRBJ1-1; D perhaps matches TRBD1 (6 bases). CDR1 and CDR2 from the germline V gene are DFQATT and SNEGSKA (reference sequence). The CDR3 spans 15 residues. Trimming stripped 3 bases from V and 4 bases from J, with 18 bases between. The DNA of the CDR3 is TGCAGTGCTAGTCCTACGGACAGACTTTTCACTGAAGCTTTCTTT. Translated: CSASPTDRLFTEAFF.

The rearrangement joins TRBV6-2 or TRBV6-3 to TRBJ2-1, with 8 bases aligning to TRBD2. This CDR3 region has 16 residues. The trim removed 4 bases at V and 4 bases at J, leaving 9 bases unmatched. Germline CDR1 and CDR2: MNHEY and SVGEGT. CDR3 bases: TGTGCCAGCAGTTTATCCGGGACTAGACTTTACAATGAGCAGTTCTTC. Translating it yields CASSLSGTRLYNEQFF.

This clonotype was observed a few times. The rearrangement joins TRBV12-3 or TRBV12-4 to TRBJ2-2, with D unclear. There are 13 residues in the CDR3. V was trimmed by 6 bases and J by 7 bases, leaving 12 bases between them. The CDR3 sequence is CASRVTSFGELFF. CDR3 DNA: TGTGCCAGCAGGGTTACCTCCTTCGGGGAGCTGTTTTTT.

The J gene is TRBJ2-1, the V gene TRBV19; D could derive from TRBD1 or TRBD2 (5 bases each). The CDR3 is 12 residues long. V was pared by 7 bases and J by 13 bases, with 17 bases between. From germline, CDR1 is LNHDA and CDR2 SQIVND (reference sequence). CDR3 DNA sequence: TGTGCCAGTACTCTCTGGGACGGACCCCAGTTCTTC. It yields the protein CASTLWDGPQFF.

This clonotype was recorded at least ten times. J is TRBJ1-2 and V is TRBV28, with D possibly TRBD1 on 5 matching bases. The CDR3 is 16 amino acids. Germline CDR1 MDHEN, CDR2 SYDVKM. V lost 11 bases, J lost 5 bases, and 27 bases lay in between. As DNA, the CDR3 is TGTGCCCGCGAGGGGCAGCAAACGGATAACTATTATGGCTACACCTTC. The encoded protein is CAREGQQTDNYYGYTF.

This clonotype was recorded at least ten times. The chain employs TRBV20-1 and TRBJ2-1; D unresolved. V shed 6 bases and J shed 10 bases, with 16 bases lying between them. The CDR3 has 12 amino acids. Germline values: CDR1 DFQATT, CDR2 SNEGSKA (reference sequence). The CDR3 loop is CSAPKSPEEQFF. The CDR3 DNA reads as TGCAGTGCCCCTAAATCACCCGAAGAGCAGTTCTTC.

J is TRBJ2-1 and V is TRBV2, with unresolved D. V gave up 1 base and J gave up 11 bases, with 12 bases separating them. The CDR3 loop spans 13 amino acids. Germline CDR1 SNHLY, CDR2 FYNNEI. This chain's CDR3 is CASSEEGPIKQFF. The CDR3 nucleotides are TGTGCCAGCAGTGAAGAGGGCCCAATTAAGCAGTTCTTC. Full variable domain (remainder filled in from reference TRBV2 and TRBJ2-1): EPEVTQTPSHQVTQMGQEVILRCVPISNHLYFYWYRQILGQKVEFLVSFYNNEISEKSEIFDDQFSVERPDGSNFTLKIRSTKLEDSAMYFCASSEEGPIKQFFGPGTRLTVL.

This clonotype was seen many times. The J gene is TRBJ1-1, the V gene TRBV7-9; 10 bases agree with TRBD1. J lost 7 bases, V lost 3 bases, and 8 bases had no gene match. CDR1 is SEHNR, CDR2 FQNEAQ, per germline (reference sequence). The CDR3 has 15 amino acids. The CDR3 sequence: CASSFGTGEIDEAFF. In DNA form, the CDR3 reads TGTGCCAGCAGCTTTGGGACAGGGGAAATCGATGAAGCTTTCTTT.

The chain recombines TRBV18 with TRBJ2-2, with D possibly matching TRBD1 (5 bases). The CDR3 covers 15 residues. Trimming left V 5 bases short and J 7 bases short, with 17 bases between. Germline assignment: CDR1 KGHSH and CDR2 LQKENI. The CDR3 protein is CASSGLQGTDGELFF. The CDR3 nucleotides are TGTGCCAGCTCAGGTCTGCAGGGAACGGACGGGGAGCTGTTTTTT.

The chain couples TRBV12-3 or TRBV12-4 to TRBJ2-1; TRBD1 aligns across 10 bases. CDR3 length: 16 amino acids. V lost 6 bases to trimming and J lost 0 bases; unmatched junction nucleotides: 5. The CDR3 bases are TGTGCCAGCAGGAGCGGGACAGGGGACTCCTACAATGAGCAGTTCTTC. This translates into CASRSGTGDSYNEQFF.

The V call is TRBV20-1, the J call TRBJ2-1, with TRBD2 matching 13 bases. Germline V gene data show CDR1 as DFQATT and CDR2 as SNEGSKA (reference sequence). V shed 0 bases and J 4 bases; nucleotides not matched to a gene: 12. This CDR3 has 19 amino acids. CDR3 nucleotide sequence: TGCAGTGCTAGAGATGTCCTAGGACTAGCGGGGGAGAGTTACAATGAGCAGTTCTTC. This encodes CSARDVLGLAGESYNEQFF.

This clonotype was detected ten times or more. The J gene is TRBJ2-7, the V gene TRBV12-3 or TRBV12-4; D gene unclear. The CDR3 is 12 amino acids. Trimming stripped 6 bases from V and 6 bases from J, with 12 bases between. The CDR3 DNA is TGTGCCAGCAGCCCAACGTTCCGCGAGCAGTACTTC. Residues: CASSPTFREQYF.

In its sample, this clonotype was seen a few times. This chain links TRBV13 with TRBJ2-6; perhaps TRBD2 as D (6 bases). Germline values: CDR1 PRHDT, CDR2 FYEKMQ (reference sequence). Between the trimmed V and J ends, which lost 2 bases and 4 bases, there was a span of 15 bases. CDR3 size: 17 residues. CDR3 sequence (DNA): TGTGCCAGCAGCTTAACCCCCGCGGGAATAGGGGCCAACGTCCTGACTTTC. Protein: CASSLTPAGIGANVLTF.

About this clonotype: A read error may account for a junction end that differs from germline. V usage is TRBV6-6 and J usage is TRBJ2-3; the match to TRBD2 covers 8 bases. Germline V lookup: CDR1 MNHNY, CDR2 SVGAGI (reference sequence). The CDR3 extends over 16 amino acids. The CDR3 loop is CTSSPRAGGDTDTQYF. The CDR3 DNA reads as TGTACCAGCAGCCCACGGGCGGGGGGCGACACAGATACGCAGTATTTT.

This clonotype appeared a few times. This sequence joins TRBV2 and TRBJ2-7; TRBD1 matches 11 bases. The CDR3 sequence is 17 residues long. CDR1 is SNHLY and CDR2 is FYNNEI in the germline V gene. V lost 3 bases and J lost 2; bases outside the gene matches: 9. CDR3 residues: CASSDRLGGQGAYEQYF. The CDR3 nucleotides read TGTGCCAGCAGTGATCGCCTGGGGGGACAGGGGGCCTACGAGCAGTACTTC.

This clonotype was found many times. The V call is TRBV4-3, the J call TRBJ1-6; D unclear. Germline values: CDR1 LGHNA, CDR2 YSLEER. The CDR3 consists of 19 residues. Between the trimmed V and J ends, which lost 0 bases and 4 bases, there was a span of 19 bases. For the CDR3, the DNA is TGCGCCAGCAGCCAAGAGGGTTTTCGCGGGCGAGGGTATAATTCACCCCTCCACTTT. The encoded protein is CASSQEGFRGRGYNSPLHF.

This clonotype was seen a handful of times. The chain carries TRBV6-2 or TRBV6-3 and TRBJ1-5, with 8 positions matching TRBD1. V was clipped by 5 bases and J by 5 bases; unmatched bases: 8. The germline gives CDR1 MNHEY, CDR2 SVGEGT. There are 15 residues in the CDR3. The DNA for the CDR3 is TGTGCCAGCAGTACCAAAAGCAGGGGGCATCAGCCCCAGCATTTT. Protein: CASSTKSRGHQPQHF.

This clonotype was counted ten times or more. The chain links TRBV14 to TRBJ1-1, with D possibly TRBD1 on 6 matching bases. Trimming removed 3 bases at V and 1 base at J, with 6 bases between. The CDR3 totals 13 residues. Germline V gene data show CDR1 as SGHDN and CDR2 as FVKESK. CDR3 amino acids: CASSQDRNTEAFF. For the CDR3, the DNA is TGTGCCAGCAGCCAGGACAGGAACACTGAAGCTTTCTTT.

This clonotype was detected only a few times. This chain uses TRBV7-2 with TRBJ2-3; no definite D call. The germline V gene has CDR1 SGHTA and CDR2 FQGNSA. Trimming took off 0 bases at V and 8 bases at J, with 6 bases between the two ends. There are 12 residues in the CDR3. The CDR3 reads CASSLAGSTQYF. Written as DNA, the CDR3 is TGTGCCAGCAGCTTAGCTGGAAGTACGCAGTATTTT.

This clonotype showed up just a few times. V and J are TRBV7-2 and TRBJ2-7; 8 bases line up with TRBD1. V lost 3 bases, J lost 4 bases, and 8 bases stayed unmatched. Looked up from germline, CDR1 is SGHTA and CDR2 is FQGNSA. There are 15 residues in the CDR3. The CDR3 here is CASSFLRGREYEQYF. The CDR3 nucleotides are TGTGCCAGCAGCTTCCTCAGGGGGCGCGAGTACGAGCAGTACTTC.

In its sample, this clonotype was seen a few times. The rearrangement joins TRBV6-5 to TRBJ2-7; no clear D. V was clipped by 0 bases and J by 5 bases, with 14 bases between them. Per the germline V gene, CDR1 is MNHEY and CDR2 is SVGAGI. This CDR3 comprises 15 residues. The CDR3 spells CASSYSIVGRDEQYF. The CDR3 nucleotides are TGTGCCAGCAGTTACTCTATTGTCGGCAGAGACGAGCAGTACTTC.

This clonotype came up a few times. J is TRBJ2-2 and V is TRBV28, with D hard to call. Germline lookup yields CDR1 MDHEN and CDR2 SYDVKM. This CDR3 comprises 15 residues. The V end was cut by 2 bases, the J end by 9 bases, with 16 bases between. CDR3 protein: CASSLKISEPWELFF. CDR3 bases: TGTGCCAGCAGTTTAAAGATTAGTGAGCCTTGGGAGCTGTTTTTT.

This clonotype was seen a few times. The rearrangement uses TRBV5-1 and TRBJ1-4, with a tentative D call TRBD1 (5 bases). V dropped 6 bases and J dropped 2 bases, with 14 bases sitting between them. This CDR3 has 15 amino acids. Per the germline V gene, CDR1 is SGHRS and CDR2 is YFSETQ. CDR3 DNA sequence: TGCGCCAGCACCTCCGGGGGGACTACTAATGAAAAACTGTTTTTT. This gives the protein CASTSGGTTNEKLFF.